This TCR beta chain is from a study of immune characteristics of hereditary and idiopathic chronic pancreatitis. Study-level findings and limits: TCRbeta diversity rose and clonality fell in both pancreatitis groups versus controls. Hereditary versus idiopathic pancreatitis showed different Vbeta-Jbeta usage, including TRBV10, TRBV19, TRBV23, TRBV5.

Comments on this clone: Its antigen is currently unknown.

Generated by immunoSEQ multiplex PCR, the TCRdb table keeps only in-frame clones and is missing some. The table records 11,000 to 15,000 clones, roughly 80% of them present only once. Germline-derived CDR1 and CDR2 are SEHNR and FQNEAQ (reference sequence). The V end lost 9 bases, the J end lost 2 bases, and 15 bases lay between the germline ends. The CDR3 spans 14 residues. Total pancreatectomy with islet autotransplantation was the source of the chronic pancreatitis pancreas tissue. Included chronic pancreatitis patients had no known history of diabetes. TCR beta sequencing used genomic DNA from unsorted bulk pancreas tissue.

The sample was pancreas tissue with hereditary chronic pancreatitis. The receptor was derived from a human donor with chronic pancreatitis. The chain links TRBV7-9 to TRBJ2-3, with D maybe TRBD1 (5 bases). The CDR3 spells CASDTGIPTDTQYF. CDR3 coding DNA: TGTGCCAGTGACACAGGAATACCCACAGATACGCAGTATTTT.